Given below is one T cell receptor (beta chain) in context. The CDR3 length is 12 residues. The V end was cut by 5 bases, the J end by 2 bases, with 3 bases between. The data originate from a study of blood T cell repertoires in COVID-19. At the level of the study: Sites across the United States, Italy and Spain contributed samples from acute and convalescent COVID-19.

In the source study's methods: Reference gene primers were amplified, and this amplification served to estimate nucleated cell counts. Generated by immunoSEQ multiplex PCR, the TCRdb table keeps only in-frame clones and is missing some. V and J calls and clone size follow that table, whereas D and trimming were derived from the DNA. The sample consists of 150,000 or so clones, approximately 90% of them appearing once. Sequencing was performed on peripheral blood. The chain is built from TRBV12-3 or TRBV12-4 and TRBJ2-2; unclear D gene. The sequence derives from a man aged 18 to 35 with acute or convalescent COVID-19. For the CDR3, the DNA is TGTGCCAGCAGTCTCAACACCGGGGAGCTGTTTTTT. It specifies CASSLNTGELFF.